This paragraph covers one TCR beta chain sequence. As originally analysed: Quantification of nucleated cells was approximated via reference gene primer amplification. The repertoire was sequenced with immunoSEQ multiplex PCR; TCRdb's copy has only in-frame clones and lacks some. The V and J calls and clone size were taken over from that table, and D and trimming were inferred from the DNA. The sample has 100,000 or so clones, 88% seen once. This sample is drawn from a study of blood T cell repertoires in COVID-19. Across the whole study: Samples came from the United States, Italy and Spain, spanning acute and convalescent COVID-19. PBMCs, B-cell-depleted T cells, or T cells provided the cDNA or gDNA that made up the material.

Looked up from germline, CDR1 is SGDLS and CDR2 is YYNGEE. The junction had 4 bases not matched to a gene; V was cut back by 0 bases and J by 5 bases. The CDR3 totals 16 residues. Material for sequencing was peripheral blood. The chain employs TRBV9 and TRBJ2-1, with TRBD2 matching 11 bases. This sequence originates from a woman aged 55-70 years with acute or convalescent COVID-19. CDR3 sequence reads: CASSVVAGGIHNEQFF. In DNA form, the CDR3 reads TGTGCCAGCAGCGTAGTAGCGGGAGGGATTCACAATGAGCAGTTCTTC.